Following are 18 T cell receptor beta chains from one sample sequenced in a study of breast tumors, draining lymph nodes, adjacent tissues. Axillary draining lymph nodes of breast cancer patients supplied the node samples. TCRdb used MiXCR to reprocess the multiplex PCR reads, holding one entry per CDR3 protein. The table lists 200,000 to 250,000 distinct CDR3 sequences, roughly 32% of them singletons. Specimen: axillary lymph node tissue. Receptors originate from a female donor with breast cancer. Some clones in this sample may be carry-over from other donors' samples.

V and J are TRBV6-5 and TRBJ1-2, with TRBD1 matching 8 bases. The CDR3 is made up of 18 amino acids. CDR1 and CDR2 (germline): MNHEY, SVGAGI. Trimming cost V 6 bases and J 0 bases; bases outside gene matches: 15. This CDR3 reads CASRTGQGGRLANYGYTF. CDR3 nucleotides: TGTGCCAGCAGGACCGGACAGGGCGGGAGGTTAGCTAACTATGGCTACACCTTC.

The sample holds one count of this clonotype. CDR3 residues: CASSLAGTGYSDTQYF. The CDR3 nucleotides read TGTGCCAGCAGCTTAGCGGGGACAGGATACTCAGATACGCAGTATTTT. The V gene is TRBV7-3, the J gene TRBJ2-3; 8 bases align to TRBD1. The V gene's germline CDR1 is SGHTA and CDR2 FQGTGA. The CDR3 is 16 amino acids. The V segment lost 2 bases and the J segment 4 bases; nucleotides outside the gene matches: 8.

This clonotype has more than one count but fewer than ten. With a much larger clone just one base away, this may be a read error. V is TRBV12-3 or TRBV12-4 and J is TRBJ1-2; D remains unclear. Between the trimmed V and J ends, which lost 3 bases and 0 bases, there was a span of 5 bases. The CDR3 covers 13 residues. CDR3 loop: CASSFAPNYGYTF. The DNA for the CDR3 is TGTGCCAGCAGTTTCGCCCCTAACTATGGCTACACCTTC.

This clonotype was seen ten or more times. The chain carries TRBV6-6 and TRBJ1-2; 7 bases align to TRBD1. The V and J ends lost 6 bases and 4 bases, in that order; junction bases with no gene match: 8. The CDR3 is 14 amino acids. Germline CDR1 MNHNY, CDR2 SVGAGI (reference sequence). The CDR3 DNA reads as TGTGCCAGCAGCCCGACCGGACAGGCCTATGGCTACACCTTC. Translation: CASSPTGQAYGYTF.

There are many counts of this clonotype. With a much larger clone just one base away, this may be a read error. J is TRBJ2-7 and V is TRBV12-3 or TRBV12-4; no reliable D call. V lost 9 bases, J lost 0 bases, and 12 bases lay in between. The CDR3 extends over 13 amino acids. CDR3: CASWSTNSYEQYF. CDR3 DNA sequence: TGTGCCAGTTGGAGCACGAACTCCTACGAGCAGTACTTC.

This clonotype was found many times. J is TRBJ1-2 and V is TRBV4-1; the match to TRBD1 covers 9 bases. J lost 3 bases, V lost 4 bases, and 15 bases had no gene match. This CDR3 comprises 18 residues. Germline CDR1 reads MGHRA; CDR2 reads YSYEKL. CDR3 protein: CASSPPGTGSQGYYGYTF. Written as DNA, the CDR3 is TGCGCCAGCAGCCCCCCTGGGACAGGGAGTCAGGGGTACTATGGCTACACCTTC.

This clonotype appeared many times. This chain joins TRBV12-3 or TRBV12-4 and TRBJ2-5; 7 bases line up with TRBD1. This CDR3 is 14 amino acids long. V shed 3 bases and J 4 bases; nucleotides not matched to a gene: 5. The CDR3 nucleotides are TGTGCCAGCAGTTTGACGACAGGGCGAGAGACCCAGTACTTC. It is translated as CASSLTTGRETQYF.

The gene calls are TRBV9 and TRBJ2-7, with D unresolved. CDR1 is SGDLS and CDR2 is YYNGEE in the germline V gene. This CDR3 is built from 14 residues. Trimming pared 4 bases from V and 6 bases from J, leaving 17 bases between. Here the CDR3 reads CASSLGQLVPEQYF. The CDR3 DNA reads TGTGCCAGCAGCTTAGGGCAGCTCGTCCCCGAGCAGTACTTC. Based on the CDR3 plus reference TRBV9 and TRBJ2-7, the full variable domain is DSGVTQTPKHLITATGQRVTLRCSPRSGDLSVYWYQQSLDQGLQFLIQYYNGEERAKGNILERFSAQQFPDLHSELNLSSLELGDSALYFCASSLGQLVPEQYFGPGTRLTVT.

This clonotype was seen repeatedly, ten times or more. The chain couples TRBV20-1 to TRBJ2-1; perhaps TRBD1 as D (5 bases). Germline CDR1 and CDR2: DFQATT and SNEGSKA (reference sequence). The CDR3 spans 14 residues. V was pared by 1 base and J by 6 bases, with 13 bases between. The CDR3 spells CSARADHGANEQFF. CDR3 nucleotide sequence: TGCAGTGCTAGAGCGGACCATGGGGCCAATGAGCAGTTCTTC.

This clonotype occurred a few times. J is TRBJ2-7 and V is TRBV6-5; TRBD2 matches 9 bases. Germline V lookup: CDR1 MNHEY, CDR2 SVGAGI. V lost 0 bases to trimming and J lost 4 bases; unmatched junction nucleotides: 10. The CDR3 totals 17 residues. In DNA, the CDR3 is TGTGCCAGCAGTTACTCGGGGAGCGGGGGGAGAATATACGAGCAGTACTTC. Translating gives CASSYSGSGGRIYEQYF.

This clonotype was seen many times. The chain couples TRBV9 to TRBJ2-2; D is unclear. Trimming left V 0 bases short and J 2 bases short, with 5 bases between. The CDR3 runs 14 residues. The V gene's germline CDR1 is SGDLS and CDR2 YYNGEE. CDR3 sequence reads: CASSVAVNTGELFF. The CDR3 DNA follows: TGTGCCAGCAGCGTAGCAGTTAACACCGGGGAGCTGTTTTTT. The entire variable domain, with the rest obtained from reference TRBV9 and TRBJ2-2, is as follows: DSGVTQTPKHLITATGQRVTLRCSPRSGDLSVYWYQQSLDQGLQFLIQYYNGEERAKGNILERFSAQQFPDLHSELNLSSLELGDSALYFCASSVAVNTGELFFGEGSRLTVL.

The chain's CDR3 is CASSLAAGGSGNTF. In DNA, the CDR3 is TGTGCCAGCAGCTTAGCAGCAGGGGGCTCTGGAAACACCTTC. The chain employs TRBV7-9 and TRBJ1-2; the match to TRBD1 covers 8 bases. With 0 bases clipped from V and 12 bases from J, the junction kept 9 bases outside the gene matches. The germline V gene has CDR1 SEHNR and CDR2 FQNEAQ (reference sequence). The CDR3 is made up of 14 amino acids. Full variable domain (missing parts from reference TRBV7-9 and TRBJ1-2): DTGVSQNPRHKITKRGQNVTFRCDPISEHNRLYWYRQTLGQGPEFLTYFQNEAQLEKSRLLSDRFSAERPKGSFSTLEIQRTEQGDSAMYLCASSLAAGGSGNTFGSGTRLTVV.

There are many counts of this clonotype. The chain recombines TRBV7-3 with TRBJ1-2; no firm D call. Germline CDR1 and CDR2: SGHTA and FQGTGA. V was clipped by 0 bases and J by 5 bases, with 19 bases between them. The CDR3 covers 17 residues. The CDR3 region is CASSLTPQPQSPYGYTF. The CDR3 region has the DNA TGTGCCAGCAGCTTAACTCCCCAGCCCCAATCACCTTATGGCTACACCTTC.

The V gene is TRBV20-1, the J gene TRBJ1-4; D possibly corresponds to TRBD1 (5 bases). This CDR3 contains 15 residues. Trimming removed 2 bases at V and 5 bases at J, with 15 bases between. Per the germline V gene, CDR1 is DFQATT and CDR2 is SNEGSKA (reference sequence). The CDR3 DNA reads as TGCAGTGCTAGAAACTTCGGGACGGAGAATGAAAAACTGTTTTTT. Translated: CSARNFGTENEKLFF.

This clonotype was seen ten or more times. Since a much larger clone is just one base distant, this may be a read error. The V gene is TRBV7-9, the J gene TRBJ1-2, with TRBD1 as a possible D gene (6 bases). The CDR3 is made up of 15 amino acids. Germline lookup yields CDR1 SEHNR and CDR2 FQNEAQ (reference sequence). The CDR3 is CASSTSDGGAGGYPF. The CDR3 region has the DNA TGTGCCAGCAGCACCTCCGACGGGGGGGCGGGTGGCTACCCCTTC.

This clonotype was detected many times. V and J are TRBV6-2 or TRBV6-3 and TRBJ2-7; D unresolved. There are 17 residues in the CDR3. The germline V gene encodes CDR1 MNHEY and CDR2 SVGEGT. The germline V and J ends were trimmed by 2 bases and 1 base, with 18 bases remaining between them. CDR3 amino acids: CASSYNGRTDNSYEQYF. The CDR3 DNA reads TGTGCCAGCAGTTACAACGGACGAACCGATAATTCCTACGAGCAGTACTTC.

The table lists this clonotype with a few counts. The junction differs from germline at one of its ends, possibly a read error. This chain links TRBV18 with TRBJ2-4, with D unresolved. CDR3 length equals 12 residues. In germline, CDR1 is KGHSH, CDR2 LQKENI. CDR3 sequence reads: CATSSSVNIQYF. The CDR3 region has the DNA TGTGCCACCTCATCGAGTGTAAACATTCAGTACTTC.

Details on this clonotype: The junction departs from the called germline gene at one end, perhaps through a read error. The genes are TRBV11-2 and TRBJ2-1, with 8 bases that match TRBD1. CDR1 and CDR2 (germline): SGHAT, FQNNGV. The CDR3 spans 15 residues. DNA of the CDR3: TGTGCCAGTAGCTTAGGACAGGGTCCCCACAATGAGCAGCTCTTC. Its translation: CASSLGQGPHNEQLF.